The 10 T cell receptor beta chains below come from one sample, sequenced in a study of shared clonotypes between healthy human individuals. TCRdb's table, derived via immunoSEQ multiplex PCR, lists solely in-frame clones and lacks some. The sample carries more than 400,000 clones, over 70% recorded once. The sample comprised PBMCs. Source of these receptors: a woman aged 40 to 50 in good health. Some clones in this sample may be carry-over from other donors' samples.

The rearrangement joins TRBV7-9 to TRBJ2-7; unclear D gene. The CDR3 is 15 residues long. V lost 5 bases and J 1 base, leaving 15 bases between the germline ends. Per the germline V gene, CDR1 is SEHNR and CDR2 is FQNEAQ (reference sequence). CDR3 region: CASSVDGMKSYEQYF. CDR3 DNA: TGTGCCAGCAGCGTAGACGGTATGAAATCCTACGAGCAGTACTTC. Filled out from reference TRBV7-9 and TRBJ2-7, the complete variable domain reads DTGVSQNPRHKITKRGQNVTFRCDPISEHNRLYWYRQTLGQGPEFLTYFQNEAQLEKSRLLSDRFSAERPKGSFSTLEIQRTEQGDSAMYLCASSVDGMKSYEQYFGPGTRLTVT.

This clone has just one count. The chain carries TRBV14 and TRBJ2-3; 9 positions agree with TRBD2. The CDR3 runs to 16 residues. V was clipped by 6 bases and J by 5 bases; unmatched bases: 12. Germline assignment: CDR1 SGHDN and CDR2 FVKESK. CDR3 sequence (DNA): TGTGCCAGCAGTAGCGGAGCGGGAGGATTCGTAGATACGCAGTATTTT. Protein: CASSSGAGGFVDTQYF. The variable domain in full, completed from reference TRBV14 and TRBJ2-3, reads EAGVTQFPSHSVIEKGQTVTLRCDPISGHDNLYWYRRVMGKEIKFLLHFVKESKQDESGMPNNRFLAERTGGTYSTLKVQPAELEDSGVYFCASSSGAGGFVDTQYFGPGTRLTVL.

The chain uses TRBV5-4 and TRBJ2-7, with TRBD2 identical over 9 bases. The V gene end was trimmed by 2 bases and the J gene end by 0 bases; junction bases not matched to a gene: 3. The length of the CDR3 is 15 residues. The germline V gene has CDR1 SGHNT and CDR2 YYREEE (reference sequence). This chain's CDR3 is CASSFGLASSYEQYF. The CDR3 coding sequence is TGTGCCAGCAGCTTCGGACTAGCGAGCTCCTACGAGCAGTACTTC. Full variable domain (missing parts from reference TRBV5-4 and TRBJ2-7): ETGVTQSPTHLIKTRGQQVTLRCSSQSGHNTVSWYQQALGQGPQFIFQYYREEENGRGNFPPRFSGLQFPNYSSELNVNALELDDSALYLCASSFGLASSYEQYFGPGTRLTVT.

This chain links TRBV19 with TRBJ2-4; 11 bases match TRBD2. This CDR3 region has 13 residues. CDR1 is LNHDA and CDR2 is SQIVND in the germline V gene (reference sequence). Trimming cost V 4 bases and J 13 bases; bases outside gene matches: 6. The CDR3 reads CASSNPLAGVQYF. In DNA, the CDR3 is TGTGCCAGTAGTAATCCACTAGCGGGGGTACAGTACTTC.

This clone was counted at least ten times. This chain links TRBV30 with TRBJ2-5; perhaps TRBD2 as D (6 bases). This CDR3 is built from 13 residues. Per germline, CDR1 GTSNPN and CDR2 SVGIG (reference sequence). V was pared by 0 bases and J by 8 bases, with 13 bases between. The CDR3 nucleotides are TGTGCCTGGAGTGTAGCGGGTGAGGGAACCCAGTACTTC. Its translation: CAWSVAGEGTQYF.

V usage is TRBV10-3 and J usage is TRBJ2-1; D may be TRBD2 (6 bases). Trimming pared 6 bases from V and 9 bases from J, leaving 18 bases between. This CDR3 comprises 14 residues. The V gene's germline CDR1 is ENHRY and CDR2 SYGVKD. The CDR3 nucleotides are TGTGCCATCAGACTAGCTGGAACCTGGGGTGAGCAGTTCTTC. This gives the protein CAIRLAGTWGEQFF.

This clone was observed a few times. V gene TRBV13 combines with J gene TRBJ1-2; D gene unclear. CDR3 length equals 13 residues. Germline V gene lookup returns CDR1 PRHDT and CDR2 FYEKMQ (reference sequence). Trimming left V 4 bases short and J 4 bases short, with 10 bases between. Here the CDR3 reads CASSSRHGYGYTF. The CDR3 DNA sequence: TGTGCCAGCAGCTCCAGACATGGCTATGGCTACACCTTC. Drawing the rest from reference TRBV13 and TRBJ1-2, the complete variable domain is AAGVIQSPRHLIKEKRETATLKCYPIPRHDTVYWYQQGPGQDPQFLISFYEKMQSDKGSIPDRFSAQQFSDYHSELNMSSLELGDSALYFCASSSRHGYGYTFGSGTRLTVV.

Remarks on this clone: This probably arose from a read error, given a far larger clone one base away. Different DNA sequences within this sample yield the same CDR3. V is TRBV29-1 and J is TRBJ2-7; D remains unclear. This CDR3 is built from 14 residues. Germline CDR1 SQVTM, CDR2 ANQGSEA. Between the trimmed V and J ends, which lost 3 bases and 4 bases, there was a span of 16 bases. CDR3 in amino acids: CSVEVLTDSYEQYF. CDR3 bases: TGCAGCGTTGAGGTGTTGACTGACTCTTACGAGCAGTACTTC.

Worth noting for this clone: A read error likely explains this, since a far larger clone differs by one base. Different DNA sequences within this sample yield the same CDR3. The chain links TRBV5-1 to TRBJ2-7, with TRBD1 matching over 7 bases. The germline V gene encodes CDR1 SGHRS and CDR2 YFSETQ. The CDR3 spans 13 residues. The DNA of the CDR3 is TGCGCTAGCAGCGACAGACAGGGTTACGAGCAGTACTTC. Translating gives CASSDRQGYEQYF.

The chain recombines TRBV19 with TRBJ1-2; perhaps TRBD1 as D (6 bases). CDR1 is LNHDA and CDR2 is SQIVND in the germline V gene (reference sequence). Trimming removed 5 bases at V and 5 bases at J, with 9 bases between. This CDR3 comprises 12 residues. CDR3 DNA: TGTGCCAGTAGTCCCGGACAGTATGGCTACACCTTC. Translation gives CASSPGQYGYTF.